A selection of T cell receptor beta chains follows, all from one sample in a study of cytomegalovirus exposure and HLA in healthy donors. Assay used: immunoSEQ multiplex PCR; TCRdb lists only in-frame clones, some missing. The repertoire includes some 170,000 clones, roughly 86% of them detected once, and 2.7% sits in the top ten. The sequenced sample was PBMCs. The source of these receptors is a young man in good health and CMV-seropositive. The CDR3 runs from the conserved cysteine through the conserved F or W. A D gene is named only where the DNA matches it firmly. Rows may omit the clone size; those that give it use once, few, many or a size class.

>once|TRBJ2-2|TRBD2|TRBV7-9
TGTGCCAGCAGCCATCCGGGACTAGGGACCGGGGAGCTGTTTTTT
CASSHPGLGTGELFF
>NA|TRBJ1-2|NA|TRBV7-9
TGTGCCAGCAGCTCGAGGATCCGAGGGTATGGCTACACCTTC
CASSSRIRGYGYTF
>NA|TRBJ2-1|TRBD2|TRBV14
TGTGCCAGCAGCCAAGATCAGCGGGGCAATGAGCAGTTCTTC
CASSQDQRGNEQFF
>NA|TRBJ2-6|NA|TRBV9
TGTGCCAGTTCGGAGGGGACCGGGGCCAACGTCCTGACTTTC
CASSEGTGANVLTF
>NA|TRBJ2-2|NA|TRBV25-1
TGTGCCAGGACCTGCCGGAGGGGGCGCATTTACACCGGGGAGCTGTTTTTT
CARTCRRGRIYTGELFF
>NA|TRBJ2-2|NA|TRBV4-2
TGTGCCAGCAGCCAAGATGGGGCCCCCCTTGTCGGGGAGCTGTTTTTT
CASSQDGAPLVGELFF
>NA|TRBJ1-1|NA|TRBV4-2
TGTGCCAGCAGCCCTAGGGGCAGGGGCGGAACCACTGAAGCTTTCTTT
CASSPRGRGGTTEAFF
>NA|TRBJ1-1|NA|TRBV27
TGTGCCAGCAGCCAAAAACAGGTCATGAACACTGAAGCTTTCTTT
CASSQKQVMNTEAFF
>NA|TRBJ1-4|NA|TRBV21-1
TGTGCCAGCAGCAAAAACAGGATAGATGAAAAACTGTTTTTT
CASSKNRIDEKLFF
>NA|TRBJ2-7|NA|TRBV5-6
TGTGCCAGCAGCTTGCCCGGTCTATACGAGCAGTACTTC
CASSLPGLYEQYF
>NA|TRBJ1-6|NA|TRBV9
TGTGCCAGCAGCGTAGGCGGCAGCTCCTATAATTCACCCCTCCACTTT
CASSVGGSSYNSPLHF
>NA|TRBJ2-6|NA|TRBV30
TGTGCCTGGAGTGTACGACTGAGCTCTGGGGCCAACGTCCTGACTTTC
CAWSVRLSSGANVLTF
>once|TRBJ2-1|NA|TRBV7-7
TGTGCTAGCAGCTTAGCGCCCGGACAGCAAAATGAGCAGTTCTTC
CASSLAPGQQNEQFF
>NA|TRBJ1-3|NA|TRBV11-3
TGTGCCAGCAGCTTCGTATTTTCGGACGGGGAAGTGTACTCTGGAAACACCATATATTTT
CASSFVFSDGEVYSGNTIYF
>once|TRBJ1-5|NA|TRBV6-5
TGTGCCAGCAGTTACGCGGGGTCCAATCAGCCCCAGCATTTT
CASSYAGSNQPQHF
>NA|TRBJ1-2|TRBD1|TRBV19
TGTGCCAGTAGTGAGGGGCACAGGGGCGCCAGCTACACCTTC
CASSEGHRGASYTF
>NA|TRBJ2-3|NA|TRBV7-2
TGTGCCAGCAGCCCGGGGGAATCAGATACGCAGTATTTT
CASSPGESDTQYF
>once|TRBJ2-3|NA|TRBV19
TGTGCCAGTATGACCGGGAGAGCCGTCACAGATACGCAGTATTTT
CASMTGRAVTDTQYF
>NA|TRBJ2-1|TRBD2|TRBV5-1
TGCGCCAGCAGCACATGGCTAGCGGAGGGGAATGAGCAGTTCTTC
CASSTWLAEGNEQFF
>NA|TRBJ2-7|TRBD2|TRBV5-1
TGCGCCAGCAGCTTTTTAGGCGGGAGGTCCTCCTACGAGCAGTACTTC
CASSFLGGRSSYEQYF
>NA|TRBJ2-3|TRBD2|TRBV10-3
TGTGCCATCAGTGAGGGACTAGCGGGAGGCACAGATACGCAGTATTTT
CAISEGLAGGTDTQYF
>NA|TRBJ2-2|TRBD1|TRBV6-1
TGTGCCAGCAGTGAGGGCCAGGGGGCCGGGGAGCTGTTTTTT
CASSEGQGAGELFF
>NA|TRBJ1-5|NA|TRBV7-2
TGTGCCAGCAGCTTACTGACCGCAGGGAGCAATCAGCCCCAGCATTTT
CASSLLTAGSNQPQHF
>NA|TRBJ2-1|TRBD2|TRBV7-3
TGTGCCAGCAGCGCGAGCGGGGGAGTTGACAATGAGCAGTTCTTC
CASSASGGVDNEQFF
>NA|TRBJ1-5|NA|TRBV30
TGTGCCTGGAGTGGCCAGGCGGGGGGAAATCAGCCCCAGCATTTT
CAWSGQAGGNQPQHF
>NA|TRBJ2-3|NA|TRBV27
TGTGCCAGCAGGCAGTCAGATACGCAGTATTTT
CASRQSDTQYF
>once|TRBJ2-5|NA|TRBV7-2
TGTGCCAGCAGCCCCTCAGCTCAGGGGGAGACCCAGTACTTC
CASSPSAQGETQYF
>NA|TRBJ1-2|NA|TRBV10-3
TGTGCCATCAGCCAGCCGGAGGGTTTAGGCTATGGCTACACCTTC
CAISQPEGLGYGYTF